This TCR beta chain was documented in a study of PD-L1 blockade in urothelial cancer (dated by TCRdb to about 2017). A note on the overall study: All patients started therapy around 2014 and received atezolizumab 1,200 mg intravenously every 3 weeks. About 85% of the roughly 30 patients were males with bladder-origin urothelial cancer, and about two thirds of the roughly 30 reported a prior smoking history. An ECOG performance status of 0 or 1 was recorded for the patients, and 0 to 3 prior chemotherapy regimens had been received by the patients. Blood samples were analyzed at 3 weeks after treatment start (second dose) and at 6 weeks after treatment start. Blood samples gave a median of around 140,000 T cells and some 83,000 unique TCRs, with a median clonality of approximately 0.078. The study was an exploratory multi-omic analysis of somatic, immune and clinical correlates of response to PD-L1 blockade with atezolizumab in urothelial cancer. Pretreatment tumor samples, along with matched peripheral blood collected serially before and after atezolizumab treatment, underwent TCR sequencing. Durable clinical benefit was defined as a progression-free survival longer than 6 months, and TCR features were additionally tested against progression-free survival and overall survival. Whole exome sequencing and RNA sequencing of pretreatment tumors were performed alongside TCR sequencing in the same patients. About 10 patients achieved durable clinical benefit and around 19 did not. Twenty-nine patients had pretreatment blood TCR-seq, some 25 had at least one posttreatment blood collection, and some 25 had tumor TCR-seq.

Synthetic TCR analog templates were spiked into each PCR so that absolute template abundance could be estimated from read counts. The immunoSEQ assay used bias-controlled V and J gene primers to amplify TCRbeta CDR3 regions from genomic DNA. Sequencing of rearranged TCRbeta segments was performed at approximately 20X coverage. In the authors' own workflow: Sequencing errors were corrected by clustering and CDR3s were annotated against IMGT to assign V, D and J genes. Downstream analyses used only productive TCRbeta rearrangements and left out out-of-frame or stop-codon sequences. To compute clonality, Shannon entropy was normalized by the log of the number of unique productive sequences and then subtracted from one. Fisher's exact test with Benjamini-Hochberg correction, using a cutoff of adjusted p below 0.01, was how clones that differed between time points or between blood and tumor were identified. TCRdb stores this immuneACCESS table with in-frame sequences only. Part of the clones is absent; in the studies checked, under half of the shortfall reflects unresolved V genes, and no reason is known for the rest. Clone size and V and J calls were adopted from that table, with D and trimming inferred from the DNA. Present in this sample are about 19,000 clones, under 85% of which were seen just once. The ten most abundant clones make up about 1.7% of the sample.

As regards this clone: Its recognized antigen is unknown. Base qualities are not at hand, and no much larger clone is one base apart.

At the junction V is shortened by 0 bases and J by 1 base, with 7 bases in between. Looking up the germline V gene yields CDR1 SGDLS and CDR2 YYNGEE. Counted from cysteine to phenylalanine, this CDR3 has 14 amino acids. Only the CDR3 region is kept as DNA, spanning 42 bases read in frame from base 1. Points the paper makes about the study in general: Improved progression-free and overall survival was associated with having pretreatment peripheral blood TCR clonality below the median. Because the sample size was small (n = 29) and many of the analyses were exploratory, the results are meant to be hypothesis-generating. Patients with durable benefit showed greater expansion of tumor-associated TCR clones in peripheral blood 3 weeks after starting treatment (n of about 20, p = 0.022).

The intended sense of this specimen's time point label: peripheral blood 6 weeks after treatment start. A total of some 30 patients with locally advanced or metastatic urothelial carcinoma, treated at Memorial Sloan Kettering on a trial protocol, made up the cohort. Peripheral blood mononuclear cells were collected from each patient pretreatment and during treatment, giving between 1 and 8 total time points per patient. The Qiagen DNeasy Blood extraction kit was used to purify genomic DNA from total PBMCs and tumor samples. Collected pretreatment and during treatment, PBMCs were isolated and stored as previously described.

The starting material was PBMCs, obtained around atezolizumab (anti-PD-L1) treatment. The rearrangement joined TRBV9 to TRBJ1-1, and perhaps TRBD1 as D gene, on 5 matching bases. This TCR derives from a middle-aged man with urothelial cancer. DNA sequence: TGTGCCAGCAGCGTAGAACAGGAGAACACTGAAGCTTTCTTT. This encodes CASSVEQENTEAFF.